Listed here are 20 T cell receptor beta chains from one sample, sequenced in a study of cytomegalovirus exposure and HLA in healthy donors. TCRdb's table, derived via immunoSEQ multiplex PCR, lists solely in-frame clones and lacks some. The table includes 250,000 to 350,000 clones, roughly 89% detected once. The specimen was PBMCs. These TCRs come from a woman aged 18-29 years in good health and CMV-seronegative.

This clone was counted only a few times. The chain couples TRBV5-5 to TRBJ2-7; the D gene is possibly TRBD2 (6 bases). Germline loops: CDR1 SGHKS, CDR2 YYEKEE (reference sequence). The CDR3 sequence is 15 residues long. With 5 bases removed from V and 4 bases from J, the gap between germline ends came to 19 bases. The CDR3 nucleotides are TGTGCCAGCAGAGAGGCGGGGACGGGGATGTACGAGCAGTACTTC. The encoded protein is CASREAGTGMYEQYF.

The chain's CDR3 is CASSVKTGGIYNEQFF. The CDR3 DNA is TGTGCCAGCAGCGTTAAGACAGGGGGTATCTACAATGAGCAGTTCTTC. J is TRBJ2-1 and V is TRBV9; 9 bases are shared with TRBD1. Germline V CDR1 and CDR2: SGDLS, YYNGEE. The V segment lost 2 bases and the J segment 3 bases; nucleotides outside the gene matches: 6. The length of the CDR3 is 16 residues.

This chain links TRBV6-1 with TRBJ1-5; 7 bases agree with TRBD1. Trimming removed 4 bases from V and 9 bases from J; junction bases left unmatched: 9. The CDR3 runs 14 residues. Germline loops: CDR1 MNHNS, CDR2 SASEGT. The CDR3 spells CASSASTGLGPQHF. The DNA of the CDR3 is TGTGCCAGCAGTGCATCGACAGGGTTAGGGCCCCAGCATTTT.

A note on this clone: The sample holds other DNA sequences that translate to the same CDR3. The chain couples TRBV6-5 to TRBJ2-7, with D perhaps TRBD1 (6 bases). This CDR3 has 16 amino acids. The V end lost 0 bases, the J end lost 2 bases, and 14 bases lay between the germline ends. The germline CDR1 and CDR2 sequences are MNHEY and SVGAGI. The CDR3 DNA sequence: TGTGCCAGCAGTTACTCGACCGGACAGAAAACCTACGAGCAGTACTTC. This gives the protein CASSYSTGQKTYEQYF.

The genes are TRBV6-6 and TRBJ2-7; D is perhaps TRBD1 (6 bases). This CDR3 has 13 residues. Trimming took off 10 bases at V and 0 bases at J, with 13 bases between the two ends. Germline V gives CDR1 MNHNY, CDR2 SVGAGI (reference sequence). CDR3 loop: CAISADSSYEQYF. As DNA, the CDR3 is TGTGCCATTTCAGCGGACAGCTCCTACGAGCAGTACTTC.

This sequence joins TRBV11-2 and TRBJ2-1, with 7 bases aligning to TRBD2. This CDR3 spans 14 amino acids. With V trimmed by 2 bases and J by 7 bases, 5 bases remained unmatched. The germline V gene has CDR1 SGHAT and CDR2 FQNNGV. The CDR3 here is CASSLWGGENEQFF. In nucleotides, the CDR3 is TGTGCCAGCAGCTTATGGGGGGGAGAAAATGAGCAGTTCTTC.

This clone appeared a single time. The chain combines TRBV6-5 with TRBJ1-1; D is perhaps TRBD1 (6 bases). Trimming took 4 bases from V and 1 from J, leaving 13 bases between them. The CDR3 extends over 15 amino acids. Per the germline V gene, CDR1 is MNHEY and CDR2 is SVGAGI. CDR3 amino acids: CASSSAQGTNTEAFF. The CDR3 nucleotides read TGTGCCAGCAGTTCCGCTCAGGGGACGAACACTGAAGCTTTCTTT.

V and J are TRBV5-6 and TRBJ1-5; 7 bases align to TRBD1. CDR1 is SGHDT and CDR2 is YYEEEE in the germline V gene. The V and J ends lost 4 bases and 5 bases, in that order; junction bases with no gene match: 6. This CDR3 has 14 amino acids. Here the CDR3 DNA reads TGTGCCAGCAGCCAAGGACAGGCCTATCAGCCCCAGCATTTT. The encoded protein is CASSQGQAYQPQHF.

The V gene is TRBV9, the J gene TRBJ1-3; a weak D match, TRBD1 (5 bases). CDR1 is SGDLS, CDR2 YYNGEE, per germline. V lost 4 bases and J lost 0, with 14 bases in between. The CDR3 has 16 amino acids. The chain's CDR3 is CASSPLTVYSGNTIYF. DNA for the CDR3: TGTGCCAGCAGCCCACTGACAGTTTACTCTGGAAACACCATATATTTT.

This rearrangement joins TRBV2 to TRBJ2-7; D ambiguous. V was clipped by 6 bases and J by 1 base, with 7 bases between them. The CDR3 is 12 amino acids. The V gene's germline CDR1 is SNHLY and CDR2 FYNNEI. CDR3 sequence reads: CASRFQSYEQYF. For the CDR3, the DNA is TGTGCCAGCAGATTCCAGTCCTACGAGCAGTACTTC.

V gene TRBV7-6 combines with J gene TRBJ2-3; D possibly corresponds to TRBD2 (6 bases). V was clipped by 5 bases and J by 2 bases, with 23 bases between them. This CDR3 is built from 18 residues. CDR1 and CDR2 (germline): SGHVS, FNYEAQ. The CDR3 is CASSALGSGDPITDTQYF. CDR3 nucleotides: TGTGCCAGCAGCGCCCTCGGGTCGGGGGATCCGATCACAGATACGCAGTATTTT.

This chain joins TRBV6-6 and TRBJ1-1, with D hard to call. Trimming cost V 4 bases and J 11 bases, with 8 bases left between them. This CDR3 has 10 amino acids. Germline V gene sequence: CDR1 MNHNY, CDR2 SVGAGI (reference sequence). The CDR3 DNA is TGTGCCAGCAGTTCAGGCGTGGCTTTCTTT. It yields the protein CASSSGVAFF.

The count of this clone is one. The CDR3: CASSTTSGGTNEQFF. CDR3 in DNA: TGTGCCAGCAGTACGACTAGCGGGGGGACCAATGAGCAGTTCTTC. This rearrangement joins TRBV27 to TRBJ2-1; 13 bases agree with TRBD2. The CDR3 loop spans 15 amino acids. Germline V gives CDR1 MNHEY, CDR2 SMNVEV (reference sequence). V was pared by 5 bases and J by 6 bases, with 4 bases of the junction left unmatched.

CDR3 region: CASSVSGADTEAFF. Here the CDR3 DNA reads TGTGCCAGCAGCGTATCAGGGGCGGACACTGAAGCTTTCTTT. The chain joins TRBV9 to TRBJ1-1; tentative D call: TRBD1 (6 bases). In germline, CDR1 is SGDLS, CDR2 YYNGEE. V was trimmed by 1 base and J by 3 bases, leaving 10 bases between them. The CDR3 sequence is 14 residues long.

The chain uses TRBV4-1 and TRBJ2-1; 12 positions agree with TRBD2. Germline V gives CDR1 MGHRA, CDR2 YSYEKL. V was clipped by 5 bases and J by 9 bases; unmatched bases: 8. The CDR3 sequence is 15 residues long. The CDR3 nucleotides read TGCGCCAGCAGCTCCAGACTAGCGGGAGTCCTTGAGCAGTTCTTC. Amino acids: CASSSRLAGVLEQFF.

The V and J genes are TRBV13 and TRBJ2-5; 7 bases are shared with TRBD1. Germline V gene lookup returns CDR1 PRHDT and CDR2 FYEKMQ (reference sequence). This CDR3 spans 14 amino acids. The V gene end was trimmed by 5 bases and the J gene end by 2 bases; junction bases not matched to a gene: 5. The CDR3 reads CASSPRDSQETQYF. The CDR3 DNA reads TGTGCCAGCAGCCCCCGGGACAGTCAAGAGACCCAGTACTTC.

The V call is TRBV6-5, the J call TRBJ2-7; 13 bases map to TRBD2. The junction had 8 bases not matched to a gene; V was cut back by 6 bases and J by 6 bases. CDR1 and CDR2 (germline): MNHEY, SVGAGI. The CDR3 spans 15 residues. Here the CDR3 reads CASSQTSGRISEQYF. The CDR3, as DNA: TGTGCCAGCAGCCAGACTAGCGGGAGGATCAGCGAGCAGTACTTC.

DNA for the CDR3: TGTGCCAGCTCACCACAGGGGGCGAACACCGGGGAGCTGTTTTTT. This sequence encodes CASSPQGANTGELFF. The V call is TRBV18, the J call TRBJ2-2; weak D call: TRBD1 (6 bases). The V gene's germline CDR1 is KGHSH and CDR2 LQKENI. Trimming removed 1 base at V and 0 bases at J, with 6 bases between. The CDR3 consists of 15 residues.

The CDR3 DNA sequence: TGTGCCAGCAGTTCAGGGATGGATGAAGCTTTCTTT. It encodes CASSSGMDEAFF. The chain uses TRBV28 and TRBJ1-1, with D perhaps matching TRBD1 (5 bases). Germline V lookup: CDR1 MDHEN, CDR2 SYDVKM. The CDR3 runs 12 residues. V was clipped by 4 bases and J by 7 bases, with 10 bases between them.

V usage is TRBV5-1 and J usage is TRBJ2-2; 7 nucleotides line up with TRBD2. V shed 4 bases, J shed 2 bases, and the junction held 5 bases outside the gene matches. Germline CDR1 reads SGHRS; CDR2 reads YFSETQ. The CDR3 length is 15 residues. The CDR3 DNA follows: TGCGCCAGCAGCCCCCTAGCGGCCAACACCGGGGAGCTGTTTTTT. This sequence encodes CASSPLAANTGELFF.